These 20 T cell receptor beta chains came from one sample sequenced in a study of cytomegalovirus exposure and HLA in healthy donors. The PCR had 60 Vbeta and 13 Jbeta primers. The repertoire was sequenced with immunoSEQ multiplex PCR; TCRdb's copy has only in-frame clones and lacks some. The data show roughly 60,000 clones, 70% to 80% seen once. What was sequenced was PBMCs. These receptors were collected from a female donor in good health and CMV-seronegative.

The V call is TRBV7-9, the J call TRBJ1-1; D call uncertain. The CDR3 is made up of 13 amino acids. The germline V and J ends were trimmed by 6 bases and 4 bases, with 12 bases remaining between them. The V gene's germline CDR1 is SEHNR and CDR2 FQNEAQ (reference sequence). CDR3 loop: CASRQPGGTEAFF. CDR3 nucleotide sequence: TGTGCCAGCAGACAGCCGGGAGGCACTGAAGCTTTCTTT.

The chain couples TRBV5-8 to TRBJ2-3; D perhaps matches TRBD1 (5 bases). CDR1 and CDR2 (germline): SGHTS, YDEGEE. This CDR3 has 17 residues. With 4 bases removed from V and 0 bases from J, the gap between germline ends came to 18 bases. The CDR3 loop is CASSIHHDSASTDTQYF. In DNA, the CDR3 is TGTGCCAGCAGCATTCATCATGACAGCGCTAGCACAGATACGCAGTATTTT.

The chain employs TRBV20-1 and TRBJ1-1; D call uncertain. Trimming stripped 3 bases from V and 10 bases from J, with 12 bases between. The V gene's germline CDR1 is DFQATT and CDR2 SNEGSKA (reference sequence). The CDR3 runs to 11 residues. Written as DNA, the CDR3 is TGCAGTGCTAGTTGGAGCCGAGGAGCTTTCTTT. Its protein is CSASWSRGAFF.

The genes are TRBV7-3 and TRBJ2-5, with 9 bases that match TRBD2. Germline CDR1 is SGHTA and CDR2 is FQGTGA. J was trimmed by 1 base and V by 5 bases; bases with no gene match: 2. This CDR3 comprises 14 residues. The CDR3 DNA reads TGTGCCAGCAGCCGTAGCGGGGGCCAAGAGACCCAGTACTTC. Amino acid sequence: CASSRSGGQETQYF.

The rearrangement uses TRBV5-5 and TRBJ1-1; the match to TRBD1 covers 8 bases. CDR1 and CDR2 (germline): SGHKS, YYEKEE (reference sequence). The CDR3 runs 15 residues. V was clipped by 4 bases and J by 2 bases; unmatched bases: 7. The DNA of the CDR3 is TGTGCCAGCAGCCCAGACAGGGGAAATAACACTGAAGCTTTCTTT. This gives the protein CASSPDRGNNTEAFF. Combining the CDR3 with reference TRBV5-5 and TRBJ1-1 gives the whole variable domain DAGVTQSPTHLIKTRGQQVTLRCSPISGHKSVSWYQQVLGQGPQFIFQYYEKEERGRGNFPDRFSARQFPNYSSELNVNALLLGDSALYLCASSPDRGNNTEAFFGQGTRLTVV.

This clone was counted between two and nine times. The gene calls are TRBV9 and TRBJ2-5, with 10 nucleotides matching TRBD2. The junction had 7 bases not matched to a gene; V was cut back by 1 base and J by 4 bases. Germline-derived CDR1 and CDR2 are SGDLS and YYNGEE. The length of the CDR3 is 16 residues. This CDR3 is CASSVLAGGPGETQYF. CDR3 bases: TGTGCCAGCAGCGTATTAGCGGGGGGACCTGGAGAGACCCAGTACTTC. The full variable domain, completed using reference TRBV9 and TRBJ2-5, is DSGVTQTPKHLITATGQRVTLRCSPRSGDLSVYWYQQSLDQGLQFLIQYYNGEERAKGNILERFSAQQFPDLHSELNLSSLELGDSALYFCASSVLAGGPGETQYFGPGTRLLVL.

The chain couples TRBV11-2 to TRBJ2-3; the D gene is possibly TRBD2 (6 bases). This CDR3 spans 17 amino acids. CDR1 and CDR2 (germline): SGHAT, FQNNGV. Trimming took off 1 base at V and 6 bases at J, with 20 bases between the two ends. CDR3 residues: CASSLALGRLRADTQYF. The CDR3 bases are TGTGCCAGCAGCTTAGCATTGGGGAGGTTACGAGCGGATACGCAGTATTTT.

This chain uses TRBV5-4 with TRBJ1-4; D call uncertain. Looked up from germline, CDR1 is SGHNT and CDR2 is YYREEE (reference sequence). V was pared by 4 bases and J by 6 bases, with 7 bases between. This CDR3 has 12 amino acids. This CDR3 is CASSGGDEKLFF. The DNA for the CDR3 is TGTGCCAGCAGCGGAGGAGATGAAAAACTGTTTTTT.

The chain carries TRBV11-2 and TRBJ1-2, with D maybe TRBD1 (5 bases). This CDR3 contains 14 residues. With 3 bases removed from V and 2 bases from J, the gap between germline ends came to 10 bases. The germline CDR1 and CDR2 sequences are SGHAT and FQNNGV. The CDR3 DNA follows: TGTGCCAGCAGCTTTGGGAAGGGGAACTATGGCTACACCTTC. Its translation is CASSFGKGNYGYTF.

The count of this clone is one. The chain links TRBV29-1 to TRBJ1-2; 7 bases are shared with TRBD1. This CDR3 spans 13 amino acids. The junction had 11 bases not matched to a gene; V was cut back by 5 bases and J by 8 bases. The germline V gene has CDR1 SQVTM and CDR2 ANQGSEA. The DNA for the CDR3 is TGCAGCGTTCTGGGCAGGGGGAAATACGGCTACACCTTC. It yields the protein CSVLGRGKYGYTF.

The table lists this clone with a count of one. V usage is TRBV5-1 and J usage is TRBJ2-3, with TRBD1 as a possible D gene (6 bases). The germline V gene encodes CDR1 SGHRS and CDR2 YFSETQ. The length of the CDR3 is 15 residues. V gave up 0 bases and J gave up 2 bases, with 10 bases separating them. The CDR3 region has the DNA TGCGCCAGCAGCTTGGGGGGGCTTCCCACAGATACGCAGTATTTT. Its translation: CASSLGGLPTDTQYF.

This chain's CDR3 is CASWGGAVNTEAFF. In DNA, the CDR3 is TGTGCCAGTTGGGGGGGCGCGGTGAACACTGAAGCTTTCTTT. J is TRBJ1-1 and V is TRBV19, with a tentative D call TRBD1 (6 bases). V dropped 8 bases and J dropped 0 bases, with 13 bases sitting between them. This CDR3 is 14 amino acids long. Per the germline V gene, CDR1 is LNHDA and CDR2 is SQIVND (reference sequence).

This clone was found once. The chain couples TRBV6-5 to TRBJ2-3, with D possibly TRBD2 on 6 matching bases. Per germline, CDR1 MNHEY and CDR2 SVGAGI. The germline V and J ends were trimmed by 5 bases and 7 bases, with 13 bases remaining between them. This CDR3 contains 13 residues. The CDR3 coding sequence is TGTGCCAGCAGTGGGACTGCACGATATACGCAGTATTTT. Encoded protein: CASSGTARYTQYF.

The rearrangement joins TRBV7-8 to TRBJ2-5; 7 bases are a match to TRBD1. The CDR3 has 13 residues. Germline lookup yields CDR1 SGHVS and CDR2 FQNEAQ. The ends lost 10 bases at V and 2 bases at J; junction bases unmatched: 7. The CDR3 DNA is TGTGCCACCGCTCGGGACAGACAAGAGACCCAGTACTTC. This codes for CATARDRQETQYF.

This chain uses TRBV10-3 with TRBJ1-2; 11 bases agree with TRBD1. V lost 3 bases to trimming and J lost 7 bases; unmatched junction nucleotides: 10. CDR1 is ENHRY, CDR2 SYGVKD, per germline. The CDR3 consists of 16 residues. This chain's CDR3 is CAISDPDGQGAPGYTF. The CDR3 DNA is TGTGCCATCAGTGACCCGGACGGACAGGGGGCGCCTGGCTACACCTTC.

Of note for this clone: The germline gene is not matched at one end of the junction; a read error may be the cause. This rearrangement joins TRBV7-9 to TRBJ1-6; 10 bases align to TRBD1. The CDR3 length is 18 residues. Germline V CDR1 and CDR2: SEHNR, FQNEAQ (reference sequence). The CDR3 DNA follows: TGTGCCAGCAGCTTAGGGCGGGGGACAGGGGTCTATAGTTCACCCCTCCACTTT. Translation gives CASSLGRGTGVYSSPLHF.

This clone was counted only a few times. The V call is TRBV7-2, the J call TRBJ1-1, with 8 bases identical to TRBD1. Germline V gene lookup returns CDR1 SGHTA and CDR2 FQGNSA. The trim removed 6 bases at V and 8 bases at J, leaving 8 bases unmatched. CDR3 length: 13 amino acids. The CDR3 coding sequence is TGTGCCAGCAGATTAACGCGGACAGGGGAAGCTTTCTTT. Its protein is CASRLTRTGEAFF.

The V and J genes are TRBV9 and TRBJ2-3; 11 bases fit TRBD2. Germline V gives CDR1 SGDLS, CDR2 YYNGEE. The CDR3 contains 16 residues. V lost 2 bases, J lost 2 bases, and 4 bases stayed unmatched. The CDR3 loop reads CASSVSGGADTDTQYF. The CDR3 coding sequence is TGTGCCAGCAGCGTTAGCGGGGGGGCCGACACAGATACGCAGTATTTT.

The rearrangement uses TRBV11-1 and TRBJ1-1; a possible D gene is TRBD1 (6 bases). This CDR3 comprises 12 residues. V shed 3 bases and J shed 7 bases, with 9 bases lying between them. Germline lookup yields CDR1 SGHAT and CDR2 FQDESV (reference sequence). DNA of the CDR3: TGTGCCAGCAGCTTTAAGGGGGTTGAAGCTTTCTTT. Protein sequence: CASSFKGVEAFF. Together with reference TRBV11-1 and TRBJ1-1, the CDR3 gives the full variable domain: EAEVAQSPRYKITEKSQAVAFWCDPISGHATLYWYRQILGQGPELLVQFQDESVVDDSQLPKDRFSAERLKGVDSTLKIQPAELGDSAMYLCASSFKGVEAFFGQGTRLTVV.

CDR3 residues: CASSSRRGAGYTF. CDR3 coding DNA: TGTGCCAGCAGCTCCCGTCGGGGGGCTGGCTACACCTTC. The chain recombines TRBV7-9 with TRBJ1-2, with D possibly matching TRBD1 (6 bases). The CDR3 has 13 residues. V was shortened by 4 bases and J by 7 bases, with 13 bases between the two germline ends. Germline values: CDR1 SEHNR, CDR2 FQNEAQ (reference sequence).